The T cell receptor (beta chain) under discussion was sequenced for a study of blood T cell repertoires in COVID-19. Whole-study context: Sites in the United States, Italy and Spain provided acute and convalescent COVID-19 samples.

CDR1 and CDR2 (germline): LNHDA, SQIVND (reference sequence). V dropped 9 bases and J dropped 0 bases, with 9 bases sitting between them. The CDR3 loop spans 13 amino acids. Only in-frame clones appear in the TCRdb table, and some are missing; sequencing was by immunoSEQ multiplex PCR. Of some 200,000 clones listed, approximately 85% are singletons. This chain connects TRBV19 to TRBJ1-3; maybe TRBD1 (5 bases). The sequencing input was peripheral blood. The sequence derives from a woman over 75 with acute or convalescent COVID-19. The CDR3 DNA is TGTGCCAGAAGGGGCGTCTCTGGAAACACCATATATTTT. This sequence encodes CARRGVSGNTIYF. The complete variable domain, with remaining parts taken from reference TRBV19 and TRBJ1-3, reads DGGITQSPKYLFRKEGQNVTLSCEQNLNHDAMYWYRQDPGQGLRLIYYSQIVNDFQKGDIAEGYSVSREKKESFPLTVTSAQKNPTAFYLCARRGVSGNTIYFGEGSWLTVV.